The rows below give T cell receptor beta chains drawn from one sample of a study of breast tumors, draining lymph nodes, adjacent tissues. TCRdb recomputed calls from the multiplex PCR reads with MiXCR, one row per CDR3 protein. Among approximately 210,000 distinct CDR3 sequences, about 32% were seen once, and the ten largest hold around 1.5%. The sequenced sample was axillary lymph node tissue. The source of these receptors is a female donor with breast cancer. Some clones in this sample may be carry-over from other donors' samples. Both conserved end residues are part of each CDR3. Each record gives: J gene, clone size, V gene, D gene, CDR3 DNA, CDR3 protein. D genes are given only for firm matches. Size values are once, few and many counts, or a class for expanded clones, and some rows have none.

TRBJ2-3 many TRBV5-1 TRBD2 TGCGCCAGCAGCTTGGCAGCGGGAGGAGATACGCAGTATTTT CASSLAAGGDTQYF
TRBJ2-2 many TRBV9 TRBD2 TGTGCCAGCAGCGTAGGTCTAGCGGGAGTAACCGGGGAGCTGTTTTTT CASSVGLAGVTGELFF
TRBJ2-3 . TRBV5-1 . TGCGCCAGCAGCTTGGCCGGGGGTCTGAGGAGAGATACGCAGTATTTT CASSLAGGLRRDTQYF
TRBJ2-5 . TRBV20-1 . TGCAGTGCTACCCGGACAGACCAAGAGACCCAGTACTTC CSATRTDQETQYF
TRBJ2-7 many TRBV7-9 . TGTGCCAGCAGCTTATCTGGCTTCGAGCAGTACTTC CASSLSGFEQYF
TRBJ1-1 . TRBV12-3/TRBV12-4 . TGTGCCAGCAGTTTCTTGGGACGGAGGACTGAAGCTTTCTTT CASSFLGRRTEAFF
TRBJ2-1 few TRBV3-1 TRBD2 TGTGCCAGCAGCCAGGACCTAGCGGGAGAGCGTGAGCAGTTCTTC CASSQDLAGEREQFF
TRBJ1-2 . TRBV5-6 . TGTGCCAGCAGCGAGACTAGCGGTTACACCTTC CASSETSGYTF
TRBJ1-5 . TRBV10-2 . TGCGCCAGCAGTGAGGGACACCTTTCCACCGCCAATCAGCCCCAGCATTTT CASSEGHLSTANQPQHF
TRBJ1-5 many TRBV5-1 . TGCGCCAGCAGCTTGGGCGCGGGGGGAGGCAATCAGCCCCAGCATTTT CASSLGAGGGNQPQHF
TRBJ1-2 many TRBV24-1 . TGTGCCACCAGTGACAGGAGGGAAATTGGTGGCTACACCTTC CATSDRREIGGYTF
TRBJ1-1 . TRBV6-5 . TGTGCCAGCAGTCAGGGCAGGAGAGATGAAGCTTTCTTT CASSQGRRDEAFF
TRBJ1-2 many TRBV19 TRBD1 TGTGCCAGTAGTAGACAGACAGGGGGGGGCTATGACTACACCTTC CASSRQTGGGYDYTF
TRBJ1-2 . TRBV5-1 TRBD1 TGCGCCAGCGACCAGGACAGGGGCAGGGGCTATGGCTACACCTTC CASDQDRGRGYGYTF
TRBJ2-2 many TRBV6-2/TRBV6-3 . TGTGCCAGCAAAAGGCAGGGGAACACCGGGGAGCTGTTTTTT CASKRQGNTGELFF
TRBJ1-4 many TRBV19 . TGTGCCAGTAGTACCGTGGGGAGCCACGAAAAACTGTTTTTT CASSTVGSHEKLFF
TRBJ2-7 many TRBV11-2 . TGTGCCAGCAGCTTAGTCCCCCCGGACAGTATCAGCTCCTACGAGCAGTACTTC CASSLVPPDSISSYEQYF
TRBJ1-1 . TRBV5-5 . TGTGCCAGCAGCTTGGTCACTGAAGCTTTCTTT CASSLVTEAFF
TRBJ1-5 many TRBV6-5 . TGTGCCAGCAGTAGGGGTGATGGCAATCAGCCCCAGCATTTT CASSRGDGNQPQHF
TRBJ1-2 . TRBV7-6 . TGTGCCAGCAGCTTAGGGGCGCCATATGGCTACACCTTC CASSLGAPYGYTF
TRBJ2-7 . TRBV9 TRBD2 TGTGCCAGCAGCGTCGGGCTAGCGGAAGAGCAGTACTTC CASSVGLAEEQYF
TRBJ2-5 many TRBV29-1 TRBD2 TGCAGCGTTGAAGGCCCTAGCGGGAGTGGTGAGACCCAGTACTTC CSVEGPSGSGETQYF
TRBJ1-2 once TRBV24-1 . TGCGCCACCAGTGCGAGACAGGAGTCGTATGGCTACACCTTC CATSARQESYGYTF
TRBJ2-7 many TRBV27 TRBD2 TGTGCCAGCAGTTTCTCAGCGGGAGGGCCCCTTTACGAGCAGTACTTC CASSFSAGGPLYEQYF
TRBJ1-6 . TRBV20-1 . TGCAGTGCTAGAGCCCCGGGACTAGCTAGGTCCTACAATTCACCCCTCCACTTT CSARAPGLARSYNSPLHF
TRBJ2-3 many TRBV2 . TGTGCCAGCAGTGTGTCGAGGGCTAGCACAGATACGCAGTATTTT CASSVSRASTDTQYF
TRBJ2-5 once TRBV7-8 . TGTGCCAGCAGCCGCGGGACGGTTAAAGAGACCCAGTACTTC CASSRGTVKETQYF
TRBJ2-3 few TRBV27 . TGTGCCAGCAGTTTAGGCCAGGATAAAGCTACGCAGTATTTT CASSLGQDKATQYF
TRBJ2-5 many TRBV7-9 . TGTGCCAGCAGCCCCTCACAGCAACAAGAGACCCAGTACTTC CASSPSQQQETQYF
TRBJ2-1 . TRBV5-1 . TGCGCCAGCAGAGCCCAATCCGGGTCTTTGTGGAGTGAGCAGTTCTTC CASRAQSGSLWSEQFF
TRBJ2-7 many TRBV15 . TGTGCCACCAGCAGAGAACCACCGGGGGCTTACGAGCAGTACTTC CATSREPPGAYEQYF
TRBJ2-1 many TRBV5-5 TRBD2 TGTGCCAGCAGCTGGGGACTAGCGGGTAACTCCTACAATGAGCAGTTCTTC CASSWGLAGNSYNEQFF
TRBJ2-3 many TRBV6-2/TRBV6-3 TRBD2 TGTGCCAGCAGTTACTCGAGAGGACTAGCAACAGATACGCAGTATTTT CASSYSRGLATDTQYF
TRBJ1-4 . TRBV24-1 TRBD1 TGTGCCACCATTTTACAGGGGATACGCAGGGTAGGGGAAAAACTGTTTTTT CATILQGIRRVGEKLFF
TRBJ2-3 many TRBV9 . TGTGCCAGCAGCAAAGGGACAACTAGCACAGATACGCAGTATTTT CASSKGTTSTDTQYF
TRBJ1-6 many TRBV6-5 . TGTGCCAGCAGTTCTCGAGCCCCCCGGGACACTGATTCACCCCTCCACTTT CASSSRAPRDTDSPLHF
TRBJ1-6 . TRBV7-3 TRBD1 TGCGCCAGCAGCCCAAAACCGGGACAGGGTTCAGGCTCACCCCTCCACTTT CASSPKPGQGSGSPLHF
TRBJ1-4 many TRBV19 TRBD1 TGTGCCAGTAGTATAAGGGACAGGAGTAATGAAAAACTGTTTTTT CASSIRDRSNEKLFF
TRBJ2-7 few TRBV11-3 . TGTGCCAGCAGCTTTCCTTCGGGGGCGACCTACGAGCAGTACTTC CASSFPSGATYEQYF
TRBJ2-3 many TRBV30 . TGTGCCTGGAGTCCGCGGGTGACAGATACGCAGTATTTT CAWSPRVTDTQYF
TRBJ1-1 . TRBV20-1 . TGCAGTGCTAGAGTGGCAGGCTTCGATGGGAACACTGAAGCTTTCTTT CSARVAGFDGNTEAFF
TRBJ2-4 many TRBV19 TRBD2 TGTGCCAGTAGTATAGGCGGGGGGAACATTCAGTACTTC CASSIGGGNIQYF
TRBJ1-4 . TRBV2 . TGTGCCAGCAGTGTGGAGCGGGGGGCCGCCGGCAATGAAAAACTGTTTTTT CASSVERGAAGNEKLFF
TRBJ1-2 . TRBV2 . TGTGCCAGCAGTGCAGTCTTCTATGGCTACACCTTC CASSAVFYGYTF
TRBJ2-6 many TRBV30 . TGTGCCTGGAGTCCCCCCACCCCAGGGTTGGGGGCCAACGTCCTGACTTTC CAWSPPTPGLGANVLTF
TRBJ2-5 many TRBV19 . TGTGCCAGTAGCAGGGTTTACCAAGAGACCCAGTACTTC CASSRVYQETQYF
TRBJ1-5 many TRBV19 . TGTGCCAGTAGTCCCGCGGAGGGGGGAAGGAATCAGCCCCAGCATTTT CASSPAEGGRNQPQHF
TRBJ2-5 many TRBV20-1 . TGCAGTGCTAGAGGAGGAGAGACCCAGTACTTC CSARGGETQYF